Listed below are T cell receptor beta chains from one sample, sequenced in a study of Graves' ophthalmopathy and Graves' hyperthyroidism. TCRdb itself ran the multiplex PCR reads through MiXCR, one entry per CDR3 protein. Among about 210,000 distinct CDR3 sequences listed, approximately 28% were seen once. What was sequenced was peripheral blood. These receptors all come from a man in his forties or fifties with Graves' ophthalmopathy. CDR3s include the opening cysteine and the closing phenylalanine or tryptophan. The D gene is left open where the match is weak. Some rows have no size entry. The others give once, few or many, or a class for an expanded clone.

clone size,J gene,D gene,V gene,CDR3 DNA,CDR3 protein
many,TRBJ2-7,TRBD1,TRBV2,TGTGCCAGCAGTCCGCGACAGGGAATGCACGACGAGCAGTACTTC,CASSPRQGMHDEQYF
NA,TRBJ1-5,TRBD1,TRBV12-3/TRBV12-4,TGTGCCAGCAGTTTCAGGACAGGGCGATTGCAGCCCCAGCATTTT,CASSFRTGRLQPQHF
many,TRBJ2-7,NA,TRBV27,TGTGCCAGCAGTTTATCGATGGGCCGGTGGGGGGAGCAGTACTTC,CASSLSMGRWGEQYF
NA,TRBJ2-7,NA,TRBV7-2,TGTGCCAGCAGGAAAAGCGGTTTACCCTCCTACGAGCAGTACTTC,CASRKSGLPSYEQYF
many,TRBJ2-7,NA,TRBV7-9,TGTGCCAGCAGCTTAGCCACTTTGACCCACGAGCAGTACTTC,CASSLATLTHEQYF
NA,TRBJ1-5,TRBD1,TRBV6-1,TGTGCCAGCAGTGGACCCGGGACAGGGAGGATAAATCAGCCCCAGCATTTT,CASSGPGTGRINQPQHF
many,TRBJ2-5,NA,TRBV24-1,TGTGCCACCGCGGGTGGCGGCGAGACCCAGTACTTC,CATAGGGETQYF
many,TRBJ2-2,NA,TRBV24-1,TGTGCCACCAGTGACCGAGCCTTAGCGGATAACACCGGGGAGCTGTTTTTT,CATSDRALADNTGELFF
once,TRBJ2-7,TRBD1,TRBV10-3,TGTGCCATCATTAACGGGACAGGCAATTACGAGCAGTACTTC,CAIINGTGNYEQYF
many,TRBJ2-7,NA,TRBV28,TGTGCCAGCAGTTTAAGGTCGGGGGTATACGAGCAGTACTTC,CASSLRSGVYEQYF
NA,TRBJ1-5,NA,TRBV6-5,TGTGCCAGCAGTTACTCGAGGCGGGGGGCAGGAAATCAGCCCCAGCATTTT,CASSYSRRGAGNQPQHF
NA,TRBJ1-1,NA,TRBV12-5,TGTGCTAGTGGTTTGGCCCGGCCTTCGGGCACTGAAGCTTTCTTT,CASGLARPSGTEAFF
NA,TRBJ1-3,NA,TRBV6-1,TGTGCCAGCAGTACAATTGCGGGGGGAAACACCATATATTTT,CASSTIAGGNTIYF
NA,TRBJ2-7,NA,TRBV28,TGTGCCAGCAGATACAGGTCGACCCCAAGGCAGTACTTC,CASRYRSTPRQYF
many,TRBJ2-7,TRBD2,TRBV5-1,TGCGCCAGCAGCTTGAGTCGCGGGGGGACCTACGAGCAGTACTTC,CASSLSRGGTYEQYF
many,TRBJ2-7,TRBD2,TRBV6-2/TRBV6-3,TGTGCCAGCTCCCCACCGACGGGAGGGCCCTACGAGCAGTACTTC,CASSPPTGGPYEQYF
many,TRBJ2-7,TRBD1,TRBV12-3/TRBV12-4,TGTGCCAGCAGACCGGGACAGGGGGCGCACGAGCAGTACTTC,CASRPGQGAHEQYF
few,TRBJ1-5,TRBD1,TRBV6-5,TGTGCCAGCAGTTATGGGACAGGGGTTCAGCCCCAGCATTTT,CASSYGTGVQPQHF
once,TRBJ1-5,NA,TRBV6-1,TGTGCCAGCAGTAGGAGTTATAGCAATCAGCCCCAGCATTTT,CASSRSYSNQPQHF
NA,TRBJ2-7,TRBD1,TRBV12-3/TRBV12-4,TGTGCCAGCAGTCCACAGGGGGCCGAGCAGTACTTC,CASSPQGAEQYF
NA,TRBJ1-1,NA,TRBV11-1,TGTGCCAGCAGCTCCAAATATCAAACGTACACTGAAGCTTTCTTT,CASSSKYQTYTEAFF
NA,TRBJ1-2,NA,TRBV20-1,TGCAGTGCTAACGGGATCCAGGGGTTTGGCTACACCTTC,CSANGIQGFGYTF
NA,TRBJ1-2,NA,TRBV11-3,TGTGCCAGCAGCCACTTGGGGTCCAACTATGGCTACACCTTC,CASSHLGSNYGYTF
NA,TRBJ1-2,NA,TRBV25-1,TGTGCCAGTGGTCGGGAGAGCTATGGCTACACCTTC,CASGRESYGYTF
NA,TRBJ2-4,NA,TRBV7-2,TGTGCCAGCAGCCCCCACGGGGCAGGGACTGCTATTCAGTACTTC,CASSPHGAGTAIQYF
many,TRBJ2-2,TRBD1,TRBV29-1,TGCAGCGTTACAGGGGGCTTTGCCGGGGAGCTGTTTTTT,CSVTGGFAGELFF
many,TRBJ2-7,TRBD1,TRBV28,TGTGCCAGCGGGACAGGGGGCGGCGAGCAGTACTTC,CASGTGGGEQYF
NA,TRBJ2-7,TRBD2,TRBV4-1,TGCGCCAGCAGCCAAGAATTAGCGGGAGTCGTCTACGAGCAGTACTTC,CASSQELAGVVYEQYF
many,TRBJ2-2,NA,TRBV19,TGTGCCAGTACCCACCGCGGGTCCTGGCGGGAGAACACCGGGGAGCTGTTTTTT,CASTHRGSWRENTGELFF
NA,TRBJ1-1,NA,TRBV20-1,TGCAGTGTTGTGCAGGGGACGAACACTGAAGCTTTCTTT,CSVVQGTNTEAFF
many,TRBJ2-2,TRBD2,TRBV28,TGTGCCAGCAGTCCGAGGGGAGGGCAGCGCACCGGGGAGCTGTTTTTT,CASSPRGGQRTGELFF
many,TRBJ2-7,NA,TRBV5-6,TGTGCCAGCAGCTTGAGGCAGAGCTACGAGCAGTACTTC,CASSLRQSYEQYF
many,TRBJ2-6,NA,TRBV7-3,TGTGCCAGCAGCTTAATTCTTCTTATCTCTGGGGCCAACGTCCTGACTTTC,CASSLILLISGANVLTF
many,TRBJ2-7,TRBD2,TRBV20-1,TGCAGTGCAAAGAGCGGGGCGCACCCCTACGAGCAGTACTTC,CSAKSGAHPYEQYF
many,TRBJ2-5,TRBD2,TRBV20-1,TGCAGTGCTCTGGGACTAGCGGTAGAGACCCAGTACTTC,CSALGLAVETQYF
many,TRBJ2-7,TRBD2,TRBV5-1,TGCGCCAGCAGTGACTTGACTAGCGGGTACGAGCAGTACTTC,CASSDLTSGYEQYF
many,TRBJ1-1,NA,TRBV19,TGTGCCAGTAGTCCAGATGGGAGGGGCCAGAACACTGAAGCTTTCTTT,CASSPDGRGQNTEAFF
many,TRBJ1-6,NA,TRBV27,TGTGCCAGCAGGATCCCGGACAGTAATTCACCCCTCCACTTT,CASRIPDSNSPLHF
many,TRBJ2-7,NA,TRBV5-1,TGCGCCAGCAGCTTCACTGCAGGGGCCGACGAGCAGTACTTC,CASSFTAGADEQYF